The sequence of this TCR beta chain was determined in a study of blood T cells in healthy people across ages. A J-beta primer mix and a sample-barcoded 5' primer were used in a second PCR of roughly 6 to 12 cycles. Every cDNA was tagged by a template-switch adaptor with 12 random nucleotides. TCRdb re-called the 5' RACE reads with MiXCR, one entry per CDR3 protein. This table has about a million distinct CDR3 sequences, about 53% appearing once. Study-wide findings and caveats: Naive and antigen-experienced cells were not separated, limiting conclusive comparison.

This CDR3 is 15 amino acids long. CDR1 and CDR2 from the germline V gene are MGHRA and YSYEKL. As to this clonotype: Antigen unknown. Relative to the germline gene, one junction end is altered; a read error may explain this.

This receptor was obtained from a woman in her sixties or seventies in good health. Specimen: blood. The chain links TRBV4-1 to TRBJ1-2; D not resolved. The chain's CDR3 is CASSQDTAVNYGYTF. The CDR3 DNA is TGCGCCAGCAGTCAAGATACAGCAGTCAACTATGGCTACACCTTC.